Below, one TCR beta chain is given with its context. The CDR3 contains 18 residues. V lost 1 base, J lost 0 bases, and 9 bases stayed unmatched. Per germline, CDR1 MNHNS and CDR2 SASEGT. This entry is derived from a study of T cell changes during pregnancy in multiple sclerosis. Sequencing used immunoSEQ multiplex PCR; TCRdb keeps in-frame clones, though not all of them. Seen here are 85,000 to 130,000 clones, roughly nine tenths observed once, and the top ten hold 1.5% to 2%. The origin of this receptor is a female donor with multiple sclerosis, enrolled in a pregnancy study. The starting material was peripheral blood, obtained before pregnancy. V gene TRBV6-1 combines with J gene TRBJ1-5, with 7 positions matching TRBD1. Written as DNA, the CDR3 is TGTGCCAGCAGTGAAGTGATCAGGGGGTCTAATAGCAATCAGCCCCAGCATTTT. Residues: CASSEVIRGSNSNQPQHF.